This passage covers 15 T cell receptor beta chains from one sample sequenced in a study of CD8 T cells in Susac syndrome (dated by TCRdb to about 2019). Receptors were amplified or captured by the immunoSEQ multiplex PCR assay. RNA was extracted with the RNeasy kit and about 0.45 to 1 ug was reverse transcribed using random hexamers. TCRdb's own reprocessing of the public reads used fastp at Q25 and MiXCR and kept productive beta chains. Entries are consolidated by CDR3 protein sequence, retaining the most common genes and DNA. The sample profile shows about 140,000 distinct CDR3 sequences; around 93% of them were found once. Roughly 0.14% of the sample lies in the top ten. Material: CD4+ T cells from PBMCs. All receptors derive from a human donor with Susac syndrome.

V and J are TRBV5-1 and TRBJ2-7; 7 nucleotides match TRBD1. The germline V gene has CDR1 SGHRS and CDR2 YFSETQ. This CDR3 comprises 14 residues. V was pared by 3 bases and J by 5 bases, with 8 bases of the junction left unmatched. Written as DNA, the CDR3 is TGCGCCAGCAGCTCGACAGGGCGGAGGAACGAGCAGTACTTC. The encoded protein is CASSSTGRRNEQYF.

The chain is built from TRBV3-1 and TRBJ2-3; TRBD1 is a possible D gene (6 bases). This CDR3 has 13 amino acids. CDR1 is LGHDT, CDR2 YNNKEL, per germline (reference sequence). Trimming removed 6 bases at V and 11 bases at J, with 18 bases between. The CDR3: CASRPNGQIKQYF. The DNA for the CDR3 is TGTGCCAGCAGGCCTAATGGACAGATCAAGCAGTATTTT.

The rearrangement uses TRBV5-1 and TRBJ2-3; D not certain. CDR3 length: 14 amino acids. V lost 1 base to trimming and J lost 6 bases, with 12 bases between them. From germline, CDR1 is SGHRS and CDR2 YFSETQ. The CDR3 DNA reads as TGCGCCAGCAGCTTGAAGACAAACCCGGATACGCAGTATTTT. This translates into CASSLKTNPDTQYF.

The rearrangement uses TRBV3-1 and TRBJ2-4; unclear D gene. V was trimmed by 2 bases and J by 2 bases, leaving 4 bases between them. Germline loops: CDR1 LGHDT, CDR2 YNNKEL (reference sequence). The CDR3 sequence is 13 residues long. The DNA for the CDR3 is TGTGCCAGCAGCCAACAATCCAAAAACATTCAGTACTTC. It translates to CASSQQSKNIQYF.

The CDR3 nucleotides read TGTGCCAGCAGTGGGGGGGCGGTCAGCTCCTACAATGAGCAGTTCTTC. As protein: CASSGGAVSSYNEQFF. This chain connects TRBV12-3 or TRBV12-4 to TRBJ2-1; weak D call: TRBD2 (7 bases). V lost 5 bases to trimming and J lost 0 bases, with 14 bases between them. The CDR3 sequence is 16 residues long.

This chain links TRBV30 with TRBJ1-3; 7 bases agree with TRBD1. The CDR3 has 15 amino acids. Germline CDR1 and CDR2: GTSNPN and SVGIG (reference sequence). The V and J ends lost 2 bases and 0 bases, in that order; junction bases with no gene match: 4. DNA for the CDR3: TGTGCCTGGAGTCTGGGACAGAGCTCTGGAAACACCATATATTTT. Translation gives CAWSLGQSSGNTIYF.

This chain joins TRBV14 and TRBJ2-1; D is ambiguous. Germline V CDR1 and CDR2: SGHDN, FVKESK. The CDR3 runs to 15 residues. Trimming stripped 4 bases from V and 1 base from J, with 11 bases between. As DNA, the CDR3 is TGTGCCAGCAGCCGCGACATAGGTTCCTACAATGAGCAGTTCTTC. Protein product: CASSRDIGSYNEQFF.

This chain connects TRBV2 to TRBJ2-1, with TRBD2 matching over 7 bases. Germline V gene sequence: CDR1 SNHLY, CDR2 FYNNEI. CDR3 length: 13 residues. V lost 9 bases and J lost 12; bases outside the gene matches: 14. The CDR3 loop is CASKGTITRRQFF. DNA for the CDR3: TGTGCCAGTAAAGGGACTATAACTCGAAGGCAGTTCTTC.

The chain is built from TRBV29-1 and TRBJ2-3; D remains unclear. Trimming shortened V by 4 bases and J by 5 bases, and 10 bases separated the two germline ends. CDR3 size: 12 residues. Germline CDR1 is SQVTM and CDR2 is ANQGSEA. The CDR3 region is CSVVTHGDTQYF. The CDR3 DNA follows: TGCAGCGTTGTCACCCATGGAGATACGCAGTATTTT.

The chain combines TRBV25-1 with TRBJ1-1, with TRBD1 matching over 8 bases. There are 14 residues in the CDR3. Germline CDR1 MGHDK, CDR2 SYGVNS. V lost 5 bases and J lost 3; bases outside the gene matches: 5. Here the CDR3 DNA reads TGTGCCAGCAGTAGGGCAGGGGGCTACACTGAAGCTTTCTTT. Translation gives CASSRAGGYTEAFF.

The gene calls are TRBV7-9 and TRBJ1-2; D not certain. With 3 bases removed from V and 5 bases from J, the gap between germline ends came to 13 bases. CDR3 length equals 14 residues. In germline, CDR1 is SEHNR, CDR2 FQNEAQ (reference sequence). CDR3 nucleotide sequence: TGTGCCAGCAGCTTGGTAGAAGGAGGTTATGGCTACACCTTC. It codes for CASSLVEGGYGYTF.

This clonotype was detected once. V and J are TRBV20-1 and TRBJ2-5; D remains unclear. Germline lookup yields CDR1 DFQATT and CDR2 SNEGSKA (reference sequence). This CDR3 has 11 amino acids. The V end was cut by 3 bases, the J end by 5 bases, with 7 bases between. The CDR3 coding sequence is TGCAGTGCTAGGATCGGGGAGACCCAGTACTTC. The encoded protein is CSARIGETQYF.

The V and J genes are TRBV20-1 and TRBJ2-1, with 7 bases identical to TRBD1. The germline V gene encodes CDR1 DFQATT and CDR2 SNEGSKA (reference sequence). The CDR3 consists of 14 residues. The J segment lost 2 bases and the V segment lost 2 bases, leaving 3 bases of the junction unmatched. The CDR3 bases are TGCAGTGCTAGACCTGGGACAGCCTACAATGAGCAGTTCTTC. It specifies CSARPGTAYNEQFF.

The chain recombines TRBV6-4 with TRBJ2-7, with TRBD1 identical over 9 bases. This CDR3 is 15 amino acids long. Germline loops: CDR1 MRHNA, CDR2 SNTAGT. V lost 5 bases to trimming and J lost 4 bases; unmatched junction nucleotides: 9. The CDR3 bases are TGTGCCAGCAGTCGGCAGGGGGGACAGGGATACGAGCAGTACTTC. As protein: CASSRQGGQGYEQYF.

The CDR3 sequence is CASSDRTGNYGYTF. The CDR3 coding sequence is TGTGCCAGCAGTGACCGGACAGGGAACTATGGCTACACCTTC. This rearrangement joins TRBV2 to TRBJ1-2; 8 bases are shared with TRBD1. The CDR3 sequence is 14 residues long. Per the germline V gene, CDR1 is SNHLY and CDR2 is FYNNEI. After removal of 3 bases from V and 2 bases from J, the junction contained 2 bases not matched to a gene.